This T cell receptor (beta chain) was observed in a study of blood T cell repertoires in COVID-19. Study as a whole: From T cells, B-cell-depleted T cells, or PBMCs came the material, which was cDNA or gDNA.

The CDR3 length is 19 residues. Germline V gives CDR1 LGHDT, CDR2 YNNKEL (reference sequence). The V segment lost 4 bases and the J segment 3 bases; nucleotides outside the gene matches: 16. The authors' processing: Amplification of reference gene primers was used by the study to estimate nucleated cell counts. TCRdb's table, derived via immunoSEQ multiplex PCR, lists solely in-frame clones and lacks some. V, J and clone size derive from that table, while D and trimming were established from the DNA sequence. In the table there are approximately 200,000 clones, just over 85% of which are singletons. The sequenced material came from peripheral blood. V usage is TRBV3-1 (or the pseudogene TRBV3-2) and J usage is TRBJ1-1; 11 bases match TRBD1. This clonotype was sampled from a man in his forties or fifties with acute or convalescent COVID-19. The CDR3 nucleotides are TGTGCCAGCAGCCTAACCCGGACAGGGGGCAGCGCGTTGGACACTGAAGCTTTCTTT. Protein sequence: CASSLTRTGGSALDTEAFF.